The 19 T cell receptor beta chains below all came from one sample that was sequenced in a study of cytomegalovirus exposure and HLA in healthy donors (TCRdb year 2017). Library creation used the immunoSEQ multiplex PCR assay. What TCRdb holds here is the immuneACCESS table cut down to in-frame rearrangements. Part of the clones is not present; checked against another copy, under half of the missing clones reflect an unresolved V gene, and the others are unexplained. This sample has 240,000 or so clones in its table, and 70% to 90% of those were observed once. Over 0.95% of the sample goes to the ten largest clones. Input material: PBMCs. The receptors derive from a woman aged 25 to 39 in good health and CMV-seropositive.

V usage is TRBV19 and J usage is TRBJ2-1, with D perhaps TRBD1 (6 bases). V was pared by 7 bases and J by 7 bases, with 17 bases between. The germline CDR1 and CDR2 sequences are LNHDA and SQIVND (reference sequence). CDR3 length: 14 amino acids. The CDR3 protein is CASNFQGSPNEQFF. The CDR3 nucleotides are TGTGCCAGTAACTTTCAGGGGTCGCCGAATGAGCAGTTCTTC. The variable domain in full, with the rest retrieved from reference TRBV19 and TRBJ2-1, is DGGITQSPKYLFRKEGQNVTLSCEQNLNHDAMYWYRQDPGQGLRLIYYSQIVNDFQKGDIAEGYSVSREKKESFPLTVTSAQKNPTAFYLCASNFQGSPNEQFFGPGTRLTVL.

V gene TRBV27 combines with J gene TRBJ2-1, with D possibly TRBD1 on 5 matching bases. The CDR3 runs 12 residues. Germline V CDR1 and CDR2: MNHEY, SMNVEV (reference sequence). Trimming took 9 bases from V and 12 from J, leaving 18 bases between them. CDR3 amino acids: CARSFNPGRQFF. The CDR3 bases are TGTGCCAGATCCTTTAACCCAGGGCGGCAGTTCTTC.

This clone was counted at least ten times. The chain links TRBV6-6 to TRBJ2-7; the D gene is possibly TRBD2 (6 bases). Germline V gene data show CDR1 as MNHNY and CDR2 as SVGAGI (reference sequence). V gave up 6 bases and J gave up 2 bases, with 11 bases separating them. The CDR3 runs to 13 residues. The CDR3 DNA sequence: TGTGCCAGCAGGGGGGGTGGGACCTACGAGCAGTACTTC. Translated, it gives CASRGGGTYEQYF.

Only a few counts were recorded for this clone. The V and J genes are TRBV4-1 and TRBJ2-7; 7 bases line up with TRBD1. Germline assignment: CDR1 MGHRA and CDR2 YSYEKL. With 0 bases clipped from V and 3 bases from J, the junction kept 5 bases outside the gene matches. The CDR3 sequence is 15 residues long. The chain's CDR3 is CASSQDPRQGYEQYF. CDR3 coding DNA: TGCGCCAGCAGCCAAGATCCCCGACAGGGCTACGAGCAGTACTTC.

The J gene is TRBJ2-7, the V gene TRBV7-9; 13 nucleotides align to TRBD2. V was clipped by 7 bases and J by 4 bases; unmatched bases: 4. Per germline, CDR1 SEHNR and CDR2 FQNEAQ (reference sequence). The length of the CDR3 is 14 residues. The CDR3 DNA follows: TGTGCCAGCACGCCGGGACTAGCGGGATACGAGCAGTACTTC. Translated, it gives CASTPGLAGYEQYF.

The chain combines TRBV14 with TRBJ2-7; 7 positions match TRBD1. J gave up 5 bases and V 5 bases, and 9 bases lay outside the gene matches. Germline V lookup: CDR1 SGHDN, CDR2 FVKESK. The CDR3 totals 14 residues. CDR3 in amino acids: CASSKSDRVDEQYF. CDR3 DNA: TGTGCCAGCAGCAAAAGTGACAGGGTCGACGAGCAGTACTTC. Full variable domain (outside the CDR3, taken from reference TRBV14 and TRBJ2-7): EAGVTQFPSHSVIEKGQTVTLRCDPISGHDNLYWYRRVMGKEIKFLLHFVKESKQDESGMPNNRFLAERTGGTYSTLKVQPAELEDSGVYFCASSKSDRVDEQYFGPGTRLTVT.

The V gene is TRBV10-3, the J gene TRBJ2-3, with 15 bases identical to TRBD2. Germline values: CDR1 ENHRY, CDR2 SYGVKD. The CDR3 covers 18 residues. With 3 bases clipped from V and 2 bases from J, the junction kept 6 bases outside the gene matches. CDR3 protein: CAISDGTSGRSSTDTQYF. CDR3 sequence (DNA): TGTGCCATCAGTGACGGGACTAGCGGGAGGTCGTCCACAGATACGCAGTATTTT.

The chain joins TRBV4-2 to TRBJ2-5; 10 nucleotides agree with TRBD2. This CDR3 has 19 residues. Germline trimming cut 1 base from V and 2 bases from J; bases unmatched to any gene: 13. The germline V gene has CDR1 LGHNA and CDR2 YNFKEQ. For the CDR3, the DNA is TGTGCCAGCAGCCAAGGACTGGGGCTAGCGGGAGTGTATCAAGAGACCCAGTACTTC. Translated: CASSQGLGLAGVYQETQYF.

CDR3 in DNA: TGCAGCGTTGAATCGGGGGAAGGGCTCAATGAGCAGTTCTTC. Translated, it gives CSVESGEGLNEQFF. J is TRBJ2-1 and V is TRBV29-1; D possibly corresponds to TRBD2 (6 bases). This CDR3 has 14 residues. With 2 bases removed from V and 6 bases from J, the gap between germline ends came to 14 bases. The V gene's germline CDR1 is SQVTM and CDR2 ANQGSEA.

The J gene is TRBJ1-3, the V gene TRBV2; possibly TRBD1 for D (5 bases). The CDR3 has 16 amino acids. In germline, CDR1 is SNHLY, CDR2 FYNNEI. V was shortened by 7 bases and J by 0 bases, with 16 bases between the two germline ends. Here the CDR3 reads CASKAVAGGSGNTIYF. CDR3 DNA: TGTGCCAGCAAAGCGGTAGCGGGGGGCTCTGGAAACACCATATATTTT.

This clone was detected only once. The J gene is TRBJ2-4, the V gene TRBV13, with 12 bases fitting TRBD1. The CDR3 is 15 residues long. Germline CDR1 is PRHDT and CDR2 is FYEKMQ (reference sequence). The V and J ends lost 5 bases and 8 bases, in that order; junction bases with no gene match: 7. This CDR3 is CASSKPGQGADIQYF. DNA for the CDR3: TGTGCCAGCAGCAAACCGGGACAGGGGGCTGACATTCAGTACTTC.

The chain has TRBV10-3 and TRBJ1-2; 11 positions agree with TRBD1. Germline assignment: CDR1 ENHRY and CDR2 SYGVKD. CDR3 length: 13 residues. The V segment lost 11 bases and the J segment 2 bases; nucleotides outside the gene matches: 4. CDR3 coding DNA: TGTGCCGGAGGGACAGGGGGAAACTATGGCTACACCTTC. Translating gives CAGGTGGNYGYTF.

J is TRBJ2-7 and V is TRBV11-3; 9 bases align to TRBD1. The CDR3 loop spans 17 amino acids. CDR1 is SGHNT, CDR2 YENEEA, per germline. V lost 5 bases, J lost 4 bases, and 15 bases stayed unmatched. In nucleotides, the CDR3 is TGTGCCAGCAGCCATCAACAGGGACAGGGCGGTAGGTACGAGCAGTACTTC. Protein: CASSHQQGQGGRYEQYF.

CDR3 coding DNA: TGTGCCAGTAGTATTGGAGGGGGCATAGGCAATCAGCCCCAGCATTTT. It translates to CASSIGGGIGNQPQHF. This chain uses TRBV19 with TRBJ1-5, with TRBD1 identical over 7 bases. V gave up 3 bases and J gave up 2 bases; unmatched junction bases: 7. The length of the CDR3 is 16 residues. Germline lookup yields CDR1 LNHDA and CDR2 SQIVND (reference sequence).

The chain carries TRBV28 and TRBJ2-1; TRBD2 aligns across 9 bases. This CDR3 has 15 amino acids. Germline V gives CDR1 MDHEN, CDR2 SYDVKM. V shed 3 bases, J shed 6 bases, and the junction held 6 bases outside the gene matches. DNA of the CDR3: TGTGCCAGCAGTTTCCCAGCGGGAGGAATCAATGAGCAGTTCTTC. This codes for CASSFPAGGINEQFF.

The chain has TRBV5-8 and TRBJ2-5; D not certain. The germline V gene has CDR1 SGHTS and CDR2 YDEGEE. V was pared by 4 bases and J by 1 base, with 11 bases between. CDR3 length equals 14 residues. CDR3 sequence (DNA): TGTGCCAGCAGCGGGCTGGCCCCCCAAGAGACCCAGTACTTC. Its protein product is CASSGLAPQETQYF.

The rearrangement uses TRBV10-3 and TRBJ2-1, with 13 bases identical to TRBD2. The germline CDR1 and CDR2 sequences are ENHRY and SYGVKD. The CDR3 has 14 residues. Germline trimming cut 6 bases from V and 8 bases from J; bases unmatched to any gene: 4. CDR3 sequence reads: CAIRGLAGTHEQFF. Here the CDR3 DNA reads TGTGCCATCAGGGGACTAGCGGGAACGCATGAGCAGTTCTTC.

J is TRBJ2-5 and V is TRBV10-3, with TRBD2 matching over 12 bases. The J segment lost 2 bases and the V segment lost 10 bases, leaving 2 bases of the junction unmatched. Germline CDR1 reads ENHRY; CDR2 reads SYGVKD. The CDR3 length is 13 residues. The CDR3 DNA reads TGTGCCACCGGGACTAGCGGGCAAGAGACCCAGTACTTC. It is translated as CATGTSGQETQYF.

The chain couples TRBV30 to TRBJ1-2, with a weak D call TRBD1 (5 bases). This CDR3 contains 11 residues. The germline V and J ends were trimmed by 2 bases and 8 bases, with 9 bases remaining between them. Germline V gives CDR1 GTSNPN, CDR2 SVGIG (reference sequence). The CDR3 DNA follows: TGTGCCTGGAGTTGGGGCGACGGCTACACCTTC. As protein: CAWSWGDGYTF.